This entry lists 7 T cell receptor beta chains sequenced from one sample in a study of T cell responses to AZD1222 COVID-19 vaccine. Using immunoSEQ multiplex PCR, the repertoire was profiled, and TCRdb retains in-frame clones only, with some absent. The sample shows some 250,000 clones, 90% to 95% of them seen only once. Here the sequenced sample was peripheral blood, taken 28 days after the second AZD1222 dose. Receptors originate from an adult who received the AZD1222 COVID-19 vaccine.

This sequence joins TRBV2 and TRBJ1-5, with D unresolved. CDR3 length: 14 amino acids. Germline V lookup: CDR1 SNHLY, CDR2 FYNNEI. The V end was cut by 1 base, the J end by 6 bases, with 10 bases between. CDR3: CASSEGLGSQPQHF. In DNA form, the CDR3 reads TGTGCCAGCAGTGAAGGTCTGGGAAGTCAGCCCCAGCATTTT.

The chain recombines TRBV4-3 with TRBJ1-6, with TRBD1 matching 7 bases. After removal of 3 bases from V and 6 bases from J, the junction contained 5 bases not matched to a gene. The CDR3 contains 15 residues. Germline V lookup: CDR1 LGHNA, CDR2 YSLEER. The CDR3 region is CASSQTGTVNSPLHF. For the CDR3, the DNA is TGCGCCAGCAGCCAGACCGGGACAGTTAATTCACCCCTCCACTTT.

The V and J genes are TRBV7-6 and TRBJ2-7, with D hard to call. The germline CDR1 and CDR2 sequences are SGHVS and FNYEAQ. The CDR3 totals 11 residues. Trimming removed 5 bases at V and 4 bases at J, with 6 bases between. CDR3 DNA sequence: TGTGCCAGCAGCCCCGGTTACGAGCAGTACTTC. This sequence encodes CASSPGYEQYF.

The rearrangement links TRBV2 to TRBJ1-3; possible D gene TRBD1, 5 bases. CDR3 length: 14 amino acids. Germline V gene sequence: CDR1 SNHLY, CDR2 FYNNEI. V was shortened by 6 bases and J by 3 bases, with 12 bases between the two germline ends. The CDR3, as DNA: TGTGCCAGCAGGTCCACCGGGGGTGGAAACACCATATATTTT. Amino acid sequence: CASRSTGGGNTIYF.

In DNA, the CDR3 is TGTGCCAGCAGCTCCCGGGGACAACTGAACACTGAAGCTTTCTTT. It codes for CASSSRGQLNTEAFF. V usage is TRBV7-2 and J usage is TRBJ1-1; perhaps TRBD1 as D (6 bases). CDR3 length equals 15 residues. Trimming left V 4 bases short and J 0 bases short, with 12 bases between. The V gene's germline CDR1 is SGHTA and CDR2 FQGNSA.

The V gene is TRBV9, the J gene TRBJ2-2; D is possibly TRBD1 or TRBD2 (5 bases each). Trimming shortened V by 2 bases and J by 5 bases, and 16 bases separated the two germline ends. CDR1 is SGDLS and CDR2 is YYNGEE in the germline V gene. This CDR3 is 16 amino acids long. CDR3 bases: TGTGCCAGCAGCGTTCGAGGGGATGATGGTACCGGGGAGCTGTTTTTT. Its protein is CASSVRGDDGTGELFF.

The gene calls are TRBV5-1 and TRBJ2-7; D remains unclear. V lost 2 bases to trimming and J lost 0 bases, with 9 bases between them. Germline V gives CDR1 SGHRS, CDR2 YFSETQ. This CDR3 contains 14 residues. CDR3 bases: TGCGCCAGCAGCTTACTCTTAAACTCCTACGAGCAGTACTTC. Translating gives CASSLLLNSYEQYF.